A selection of T cell receptor beta chains follows, all from one sample in a study of blood T cell repertoires in COVID-19. Assay used: immunoSEQ multiplex PCR; TCRdb lists only in-frame clones, some missing. This sample has under 120,000 clones, with approximately 69% found just once. Sample: peripheral blood. Source of these receptors: an elderly man with acute or convalescent COVID-19. CDR3s include the opening cysteine and the closing phenylalanine or tryptophan. The D gene is left open where the match is weak.

>TRBJ1-1|TRBV19|14|-
CASSLKGMSTEAFF
>TRBJ1-2|TRBV2|12|-
CASSADSYGYTF
>TRBJ1-5|TRBV28|15|-
CASRTPSGGNQPQHF
>TRBJ1-1|TRBV28|11|TRBD1
CASSRTGQAFF
>TRBJ2-1|TRBV27|15|TRBD2
CASSTTPGLAGEQFF
>TRBJ2-1|TRBV10-3|15|TRBD2
CAISAGLAGPNEQFF
>TRBJ1-5|TRBV15|15|TRBD1
CATSTLTGGNQPQHF
>TRBJ1-5|TRBV5-6|14|-
CASSLLQGIQPQHF
>TRBJ1-2|TRBV7-2|14|-
CASSSSGGAYGYTF
>TRBJ2-1|TRBV30|15|TRBD2
CAWSVSGRPYNEQFF
>TRBJ2-7|TRBV3-1/TRBV3-2|17|TRBD2
CASSQAGLAGPSYEQYF
>TRBJ1-5|TRBV28|13|-
CASGQLHIQPQHF
>TRBJ1-4|TRBV2|14|TRBD1
CASRAGQGHEKLFF
>TRBJ1-2|TRBV9|13|-
CASSVGTGYGYTF
>TRBJ2-3|TRBV29-1|13|TRBD1
CSVDGQGTDTQYF
>TRBJ2-7|TRBV11-2|14|TRBD2
CASSTTSGGYEQYF
>TRBJ2-1|TRBV21-1|17|-
CASSVPHGLAEGNEQFF
>TRBJ1-4|TRBV28|13|-
CASSLSQVGKLFF
>TRBJ2-7|TRBV7-2|16|TRBD2
CASSQILAGGPLEQYF
>TRBJ1-5|TRBV19|15|-
CASSGTRSIRQPQHF
>TRBJ1-5|TRBV15|14|-
CATSRERVQQPQHF
>TRBJ2-3|TRBV5-1|15|TRBD2
CASKVSGRDPDTQYF
>TRBJ2-5|TRBV3-1/TRBV3-2|15|TRBD2
CASSQAMRGKETQYF
>TRBJ2-7|TRBV4-1|14|TRBD1
CASSLGQGAYEQYF
>TRBJ2-6|TRBV18|16|-
CASSSQGSSGANVLTF
>TRBJ2-2|TRBV11-3|14|-
CASSSSPNTGELFF
>TRBJ2-5|TRBV9|14|TRBD1
CASSVGQGVETQYF
>TRBJ2-3|TRBV4-3|18|TRBD2
CASSQESAGTSLTDTQYF
>TRBJ2-5|TRBV6-6|15|TRBD1
CASSYSAGGEETQYF
>TRBJ1-2|TRBV6-5|13|-
CASSYLGPYGYTF
>TRBJ2-3|TRBV29-1|15|-
CSATLYQGLTDTQYF
>TRBJ1-5|TRBV6-5|15|-
CASSLTAYSNQPQHF
>TRBJ2-3|TRBV2|14|TRBD2
CASSRSGGTDTQYF
>TRBJ1-1|TRBV28|14|-
CASSGGGRNTEAFF
>TRBJ1-2|TRBV12-3/TRBV12-4|13|TRBD1
CASSPGQGRGYTF
>TRBJ1-4|TRBV2|15|-
CASSGRVLGDEKLFF
>TRBJ2-5|TRBV28|14|-
CASSSVPYQETQYF
>TRBJ2-5|TRBV25-1|16|TRBD1
CASSESGTALQETQYF
>TRBJ1-1|TRBV6-1|15|-
CASSEAYRPNTEAFF
>TRBJ1-5|TRBV3-1/TRBV3-2|15|TRBD1
CASSQGQPANQPQHF
>TRBJ2-1|TRBV3-1/TRBV3-2|16|TRBD2
CASSQLPGLAGNEQFF
>TRBJ1-3|TRBV7-8|15|TRBD1
CASSPFLDRSNTIYF
>TRBJ2-7|TRBV14|16|-
CASSSRPGRGNYEQYF
>TRBJ2-6|TRBV24-1|16|-
CATSDPTGPGANVLTF
>TRBJ1-2|TRBV29-1|11|-
CSVVGREGYTF
>TRBJ1-2|TRBV6-1|15|-
CASSEARGTHYGYTF
>TRBJ2-1|TRBV29-1|11|TRBD2
CSVERAGLRFF
>TRBJ1-5|TRBV4-3|14|-
CASSQERHKQPQHF
>TRBJ2-7|TRBV18|13|-
CASSDRNSDEQYF
>TRBJ2-7|TRBV29-1|12|TRBD2
CSVSASGTEQYF
>TRBJ2-1|TRBV29-1|14|-
CSVVVATSYNEQFF
>TRBJ2-1|TRBV2|14|TRBD2
CASCRLAQYNEQFF
>TRBJ1-6|TRBV7-2|13|-
CASQQGPPSPLHF
>TRBJ1-4|TRBV3-1/TRBV3-2|17|-
CASSQVDMSSVNEKLFF
>TRBJ1-1|TRBV12-3/TRBV12-4|13|-
CASSHQSTDEAFF
>TRBJ2-7|TRBV2|11|-
CASRTRDFCDF
>TRBJ2-7|TRBV12-3/TRBV12-4|12|-
CASSLMSGERYF
>TRBJ2-7|TRBV2|14|-
CASSGWRDAYEQYF
>TRBJ2-1|TRBV18|13|TRBD1
CASSKGADNEQFF